Shown below are 3 T cell receptor beta chains from a single sample sequenced in a study of blood T cell repertoires in COVID-19. The method was immunoSEQ multiplex PCR; TCRdb's version includes in-frame clones alone and lacks a portion of them. The sample has about 270,000 clones, 80% to 95% seen once. Sequenced sample: PBMCs or T cells enriched from blood (not recorded which). Source of these receptors: a man aged 40-55 years who had been exposed to COVID-19.

V gene TRBV24-1 combines with J gene TRBJ2-7; 9 nucleotides agree with TRBD1. CDR1 and CDR2 from the germline V gene are KGHDR and SFDVKD. V lost 4 bases to trimming and J lost 2 bases; unmatched junction nucleotides: 5. This CDR3 has 15 amino acids. In nucleotides, the CDR3 is TGTGCCACCAGTGACGGGGACAGGGCGGCCTACGAGCAGTACTTC. This translates into CATSDGDRAAYEQYF.

This sequence joins TRBV12-3 or TRBV12-4 and TRBJ1-3, with 7 nucleotides matching TRBD1. The CDR3 consists of 13 residues. J lost 3 bases, V lost 10 bases, and 6 bases had no gene match. The CDR3 reads CATIRQGGNTIYF. The DNA of the CDR3 is TGTGCCACCATCAGACAGGGTGGAAACACCATATATTTT.

The V call is TRBV10-1, the J call TRBJ2-5, with D uncertain. CDR1 is WNHNN, CDR2 SYGVQD, per germline (reference sequence). The ends were cut back, 2 bases at V and 1 base at J, with 5 bases in the middle. The length of the CDR3 is 13 residues. CDR3 region: CASSEGSQETQYF. The CDR3 DNA reads as TGCGCCAGCAGTGAGGGCAGCCAAGAGACCCAGTACTTC.